Each of the 18 T cell receptor beta chains below was sequenced from the same sample in a study of T cells in Graves' hyperthyroidism and ophthalmopathy. RNA transcripts provided the source from which TCR beta CDR3 regions were amplified. First-round RT-PCR of the TCR CDR3 relied on the HTBI primer set. TCRdb re-called the multiplex PCR reads through MiXCR, storing one row per CDR3 protein. The table has hundreds of thousands of distinct CDR3 sequences, around 20% seen once; the top ten hold approximately 15%. The sequencing input was blood. These receptors came from a woman between 45 and 65 years old with Graves' hyperthyroidism that later progressed to Graves' ophthalmopathy.

Many counts were recorded for this clonotype. The V and J genes are TRBV11-2 and TRBJ2-1; D remains unclear. CDR1 and CDR2 (germline): SGHAT, FQNNGV. The CDR3 extends over 16 amino acids. The V and J ends lost 2 bases and 3 bases respectively, with 14 bases between them. CDR3 in amino acids: CASSLNVIIVYNEQFF. CDR3 nucleotides: TGTGCCAGCAGCTTAAACGTGATAATAGTCTACAATGAGCAGTTCTTC.

This clonotype has a count of ten or more. The chain has TRBV30 and TRBJ1-1; TRBD1 matches 9 bases. The junction had 10 bases not matched to a gene; V was cut back by 2 bases and J by 6 bases. The CDR3 sequence is 15 residues long. Germline CDR1 is GTSNPN and CDR2 is SVGIG (reference sequence). CDR3 coding DNA: TGTGCCTGGAGTCGGTACAGGGGGCAGGCCCCTGAAGCTTTCTTT. Its protein product is CAWSRYRGQAPEAFF.

This clonotype was counted many times. The genes are TRBV2 and TRBJ2-1; the match to TRBD1 covers 9 bases. Germline CDR1 and CDR2: SNHLY and FYNNEI. The CDR3 runs to 14 residues. The J segment lost 11 bases and the V segment lost 6 bases, leaving 11 bases of the junction unmatched. CDR3 in DNA: TGTGCCAGCAGGTCGGGACAGGGCGTAGGAAAGCAGTTCTTC. Translating it yields CASRSGQGVGKQFF. Full variable domain (remainder filled in from reference TRBV2 and TRBJ2-1): EPEVTQTPSHQVTQMGQEVILRCVPISNHLYFYWYRQILGQKVEFLVSFYNNEISEKSEIFDDQFSVERPDGSNFTLKIRSTKLEDSAMYFCASRSGQGVGKQFFGPGTRLTVL.

The chain carries TRBV4-1 and TRBJ2-5; D remains ambiguous. Deletions cut 4 bases from V and 2 bases from J, with 11 bases between. Germline V gives CDR1 MGHRA, CDR2 YSYEKL. This CDR3 contains 14 residues. In DNA, the CDR3 is TGCGCCAGCAGCCTCCCGCGGCTACAAGAGACCCAGTACTTC. Translation: CASSLPRLQETQYF.

This clonotype was counted only a few times. The chain employs TRBV5-1 and TRBJ2-1; TRBD1 agrees at 7 bases. V lost 3 bases and J lost 6; bases outside the gene matches: 3. The germline CDR1 and CDR2 sequences are SGHRS and YFSETQ. This CDR3 is built from 13 residues. This CDR3 reads CASSYRGRNEQFF. In DNA form, the CDR3 reads TGCGCCAGCAGCTACAGGGGTCGCAATGAGCAGTTCTTC.

This clonotype was detected once. The rearrangement links TRBV20-1 to TRBJ2-7, with TRBD1 matching 7 bases. The CDR3 runs 11 residues. J was trimmed by 6 bases and V by 5 bases; bases with no gene match: 4. CDR1 is DFQATT, CDR2 SNEGSKA, per germline (reference sequence). In DNA form, the CDR3 reads TGCAGTGCTCAGACAGGGAGCGAGCAGTACTTC. Translation gives CSAQTGSEQYF.

This clonotype has at least ten counts. The chain carries TRBV3-1 and TRBJ2-5; D is undetermined. There are 13 residues in the CDR3. V was cut by 0 bases and J by 5 bases, with 7 bases left in between. CDR1 LGHDT and CDR2 YNNKEL come from the germline V gene (reference sequence). The CDR3 DNA is TGTGCCAGCAGCCAAGAATTTATCGAGACCCAGTACTTC. The encoded protein is CASSQEFIETQYF.

The chain joins TRBV15 to TRBJ1-2, with 7 bases aligning to TRBD1. V trimming: 4 bases; J trimming: 0 bases; junction bases outside the gene matches: 8. This CDR3 region has 16 residues. Per germline, CDR1 LNHNV and CDR2 YYDKDF (reference sequence). The CDR3 DNA follows: TGTGCCACCAGCACCGGTCGACAGGGCCCTAACTATGGCTACACCTTC. It yields the protein CATSTGRQGPNYGYTF.

For the CDR3, the DNA is TGTGCCAGCAGCATGACAGGAGTGGTCTCTGGGGCCAACGTCCTGACTTTC. This encodes CASSMTGVVSGANVLTF. The chain has TRBV27 and TRBJ2-6; possible D gene TRBD1, 6 bases. The ends were cut back, 6 bases at V and 0 bases at J, with 15 bases in the middle. CDR3 length equals 17 residues. From germline, CDR1 is MNHEY and CDR2 SMNVEV (reference sequence). The whole variable domain, filled in from reference TRBV27 and TRBJ2-6, reads EAQVTQNPRYLITVTGKKLTVTCSQNMNHEYMSWYRQDPGLGLRQIYYSMNVEVTDKGDVPEGYKVSRKEKRNFPLILESPSPNQTSLYFCASSMTGVVSGANVLTFGAGSRLTVL.

The chain recombines TRBV7-9 with TRBJ1-2; unclear D gene. Germline values: CDR1 SEHNR, CDR2 FQNEAQ (reference sequence). CDR3 size: 12 residues. Trimming stripped 7 bases from V and 6 bases from J, with 12 bases between. CDR3 coding DNA: TGTGCCAGCAACCTATTTGGCGATGGCTACACCTTC. Protein: CASNLFGDGYTF.

This clonotype was counted many times. J is TRBJ1-1 and V is TRBV24-1, with a weak D call TRBD1 (5 bases). Germline CDR1 KGHDR, CDR2 SFDVKD. V lost 8 bases to trimming and J lost 5 bases, with 17 bases between them. This CDR3 has 14 amino acids. The CDR3 here is CATTPSGGGTEAFF. In DNA, the CDR3 is TGTGCCACCACCCCCAGTGGGGGGGGGACTGAAGCTTTCTTT.

This clonotype was observed many times. The chain joins TRBV3-1 to TRBJ2-5, with TRBD2 identical over 10 bases. Trimming removed 1 base from V and 5 bases from J; junction bases left unmatched: 4. From germline, CDR1 is LGHDT and CDR2 YNNKEL (reference sequence). The CDR3 spans 15 residues. The CDR3 DNA reads as TGTGCCAGCAGCCAAGCTAGCGGGGGTGGGGAGACCCAGTACTTC. Residues: CASSQASGGGETQYF.

This chain connects TRBV15 to TRBJ1-2; D might be TRBD1 (5 bases). This CDR3 region has 15 residues. Germline-derived CDR1 and CDR2 are LNHNV and YYDKDF (reference sequence). Trimming removed 1 base from V and 0 bases from J, with 9 bases in between. The CDR3 nucleotides are TGTGCCACCAGCAGAGTAGGGGATTCTAACTATGGCTACACCTTC. It encodes CATSRVGDSNYGYTF.

This clonotype was picked up a small number of times. V is TRBV4-2 and J is TRBJ2-3, with D unclear. Per germline, CDR1 LGHNA and CDR2 YNFKEQ. The CDR3 is made up of 15 amino acids. Trimming removed 0 bases at V and 2 bases at J, with 9 bases between. The CDR3 DNA follows: TGTGCCAGCAGCCAAGATTTGGGCATCACAGATACGCAGTATTTT. Protein sequence: CASSQDLGITDTQYF.

The gene calls are TRBV20-1 and TRBJ2-2, with 7 bases fitting TRBD2. CDR3 size: 14 residues. Germline-derived CDR1 and CDR2 are DFQATT and SNEGSKA (reference sequence). V gave up 3 bases and J gave up 4 bases; unmatched junction bases: 5. CDR3 sequence: CSARRGLTTGELFF. The CDR3 DNA reads as TGCAGTGCTAGGAGGGGACTAACCACCGGGGAGCTGTTTTTT.

There are a few counts of this clonotype. This chain connects TRBV7-9 to TRBJ2-3; D may correspond to TRBD1 or TRBD2 (5 bases each). The CDR3 spans 16 residues. The V end lost 5 bases, the J end lost 2 bases, and 17 bases lay between the germline ends. In germline, CDR1 is SEHNR, CDR2 FQNEAQ (reference sequence). This chain's CDR3 is CASSLQAGTYTDTQYF. CDR3 sequence (DNA): TGTGCCAGCAGCCTACAAGCCGGGACCTACACAGATACGCAGTATTTT.

The chain combines TRBV7-9 with TRBJ2-1, with D possibly matching TRBD1 (5 bases). The germline CDR1 and CDR2 sequences are SEHNR and FQNEAQ (reference sequence). The V end lost 8 bases, the J end lost 4 bases, and 12 bases lay between the germline ends. The CDR3 totals 13 residues. CDR3 residues: CASQGGDYNEQFF. The DNA for the CDR3 is TGTGCCAGCCAGGGTGGAGATTACAATGAGCAGTTCTTC.

On this clonotype itself: A read error is possible here, since a much larger clone lies one base away. The chain couples TRBV10-3 to TRBJ2-1, with TRBD2 as a possible D gene (7 bases). The CDR3 contains 15 residues. CDR1 is ENHRY and CDR2 is SYGVKD in the germline V gene. The CDR3 DNA reads as TGTGCCATCAGTGATGAGGGGGGGCCTTACAGTGAGCAGTTCTTC. Residues: CAISDEGGPYSEQFF.